Listed below are T cell receptor beta chains from one sample, sequenced in a study of monozygotic twins with inflammatory bowel disease. TCRdb reprocessed the 5' RACE reads and reports one entry per CDR3 protein, with no DNA. Here the sample table reports about 160,000 distinct CDR3 sequences. The sample taken for sequencing was blood. These receptors were taken from a human donor with ulcerative colitis or Crohn's disease, or a healthy co-twin of an affected twin (not recorded which). Both conserved end residues are part of each CDR3.

j_gene,v_gene,CDR3aa
TRBJ2-2,TRBV29-1,CSVAWGTSGANTGELFF
TRBJ1-2,TRBV20-1,CSAAEGGQFFAYGYTF
TRBJ1-1,TRBV14,CASSRLGGTEAFF
TRBJ2-3,TRBV4-1,CASSQAYRQGHPAGGPDTQYF
TRBJ2-7,TRBV10-3,CAIKGQGNSYEQYF
TRBJ2-7,TRBV20-1,CSPAGQLSYEQYF
TRBJ1-1,TRBV29-1,CSVVGHREAFF
TRBJ2-1,TRBV7-2,CASSPDVSEQFF
TRBJ1-6,TRBV20-1,CSARAGAGRVSPLHF
TRBJ1-4,TRBV12-3/TRBV12-4,CASSARTNEKLFF
TRBJ2-5,TRBV3-1,CASSPRQGKREETQYF
TRBJ1-3,TRBV7-6,CASSPQGTSGNTIYF
TRBJ2-3,TRBV10-3,CAISGGGLSTDTQYF
TRBJ2-5,TRBV9,CASSVRTGGLGETQYF
TRBJ1-2,TRBV3-1,CASSQDRRYGYTF
TRBJ1-1,TRBV2,CASSERGRGHNTEAFF
TRBJ2-1,TRBV5-6,CASSGGQGLEQFF
TRBJ2-3,TRBV7-6,CASSLNGLEGDTQYF
TRBJ1-4,TRBV5-1,CASSFDRPTNEKLFF
TRBJ1-2,TRBV7-9,CASSLWGRPGNYGYTF
TRBJ1-5,TRBV20-1,CSATGGGYNQPQHF
TRBJ2-7,TRBV29-1,CSVGGDTGEQYF
TRBJ1-1,TRBV2,CASSDRGRAEAFF
TRBJ2-7,TRBV20-1,CSARDVGLAGLTYEQYF
TRBJ1-1,TRBV20-1,CSAGDRGLMNTEAFF
TRBJ1-1,TRBV7-2,CASSLGQFIGGVGAFF
TRBJ2-3,TRBV20-1,CSATLQGAADTQYF
TRBJ1-6,TRBV12-3/TRBV12-4,CASSFIADRGQNSPLHF
TRBJ1-3,TRBV5-1,CASSFDIDGNTIYF
TRBJ2-5,TRBV7-2,CASSSSRGASQETQYF
TRBJ2-7,TRBV29-1,CSVAGGLSSYEQYF
TRBJ2-3,TRBV6-1,CASSRGGYPYGTDTQYF
TRBJ1-1,TRBV5-1,CASSLGRGRNTEAFF
TRBJ1-6,TRBV6-5,CASSYSSRSSYNSPLHF
TRBJ2-7,TRBV5-1,CASSPVDRAYEQYF
TRBJ1-1,TRBV20-1,CSASREMNTEAFF
TRBJ2-3,TRBV10-3,CAISESFSTDTQYF
TRBJ2-7,TRBV2,CASNSLDLYEQYF
TRBJ2-7,TRBV3-1,CASSQEGYEQYF
TRBJ1-1,TRBV7-2,CASSLTRGGGWSTEAFF
TRBJ1-3,TRBV5-6,CASSLVAGKNTIYF
TRBJ1-6,TRBV7-9,CASSKGQIRDLHF
TRBJ2-7,TRBV20-1,CSARSLEAYEQYF
TRBJ2-7,TRBV5-1,CASTPGTGASYEQYF
TRBJ1-5,TRBV5-1,CGKGSGNQPQHF
TRBJ2-4,TRBV28,CASRGGTKNIQYF